The sequence of this T cell receptor beta chain was determined in a study of Graves' ophthalmopathy and Graves' hyperthyroidism. Many counts were recorded for this clonotype. The authors amplified TCR beta CDR3 regions, and they did so from RNA transcripts for repertoire sequencing. The first-round RT-PCR employed HTBI primers together with the Qiagen OneStep RT-PCR kit. A multiplex PCR was then performed as the second round. TCRdb re-analysed the multiplex PCR reads in MiXCR, keeping a single row per CDR3 protein. The sample contains 650,000 to 900,000 distinct CDR3 sequences, 40% of which appear only once. V shed 7 bases, J shed 4 bases, and the junction held 7 bases outside the gene matches. This CDR3 region has 14 residues. Germline CDR1 reads SNHLY; CDR2 reads FYNNEI.

The sequencing sample was made of peripheral blood. This TCR came from an adult man with Graves' ophthalmopathy. The chain employs TRBV2 and TRBJ1-2; 9 positions agree with TRBD1. The CDR3: CASNSLDRGYGYTF. The CDR3 DNA reads as TGTGCCAGCAATTCTTTGGACAGGGGCTATGGCTACACCTTC.